This TCR beta chain came from a study of T cells in Graves' hyperthyroidism and ophthalmopathy. Whole-study findings and limits: Most thyroid clonotypes that were expanded above 0.001 also turned up in blood. A median around six months before onset, the model predicted ophthalmopathy.

Patients aged 18 to 65 with hyperthyroidism were newly diagnosed, with duration under 2 months. Any patient presenting with uncontrolled infection, other autoimmune disease, pregnancy or lactation was left out. The CDR3 contains 14 residues. V was cut by 1 base and J by 5 bases, with 14 bases left in between. Germline CDR1 and CDR2: GTSNPN and SVGIG (reference sequence). Amplification targeted TCR beta CDR3 regions from RNA transcripts. The HTBI primer set was used in a first-round RT-PCR of the TCR CDR3. TCRdb called the multiplex PCR reads again in MiXCR, with one record for every CDR3 protein. The data contain under 550,000 distinct CDR3 sequences, roughly 15% of them seen just once; the ten biggest clones take up 5% to 6%. This clonotype was observed a few times. Antigen: not known.

The chain recombines TRBV30 with TRBJ2-5; D is unclear. This sequence was found in a woman between 18 and 29 years old with Graves' hyperthyroidism. Specimen: blood. The CDR3 sequence: CAWSARYPGETQYF. CDR3 sequence (DNA): TGTGCCTGGAGTGCCCGATACCCCGGGGAGACCCAGTACTTC.